This T cell receptor beta chain was retrieved from a study of T-cell reconstitution after alpha-beta-depleted transplantation in children. Broader study findings: The origin of alpha-beta T cells about two months after transplant was reportedly several hundred expanded graft clones. By one year post-transplant, T-cell counts and diversity largely arose from T cells that were newly produced. Some patients owed their high day-60 TCRbeta diversity to surviving recipient T cells and thymic progenitors.

Concerning this clonotype itself: Antigen specificity is unknown.

Unique molecular identifiers featured in how the TCRbeta library was prepared. TCRdb reprocessed the PCR reads via MiXCR and lists one record per CDR3 protein. Of 200,000 to 250,000 distinct CDR3 sequences in the sample, roughly a quarter were seen once. The CDR3 contains 15 residues. The V end was cut by 2 bases, the J end by 2 bases, with 15 bases between. The V gene's germline CDR1 is GTSNPN and CDR2 SVGIG (reference sequence). This specimen was PBMCs, mostly from graft donor cells, taken 360 days after TCRalphabeta/CD19-depleted stem cell transplant. This rearrangement joins TRBV30 to TRBJ1-2; the D gene is possibly TRBD1 (5 bases). The sequence was obtained from a female patient aged 2 to 10 who had a stem cell transplant for congenital amegakaryocytic thrombocytopenia, so the T cells may come from the graft donor. The DNA of the CDR3 is TGTGCCTGGAGTACCGAATGGGGCCAAAACTATGGCTACACCTTC. It translates to CAWSTEWGQNYGYTF.